Shown below are 24 T cell receptor beta chains from a single sample sequenced in a study of T-cell memory formation after mild COVID-19. In TCRdb, the 5' RACE reads were re-called with MiXCR into one record per CDR3 protein. The repertoire holds under 300,000 distinct CDR3 sequences, with 8% to 9.5% as singletons. Material for sequencing was PBMCs or a T cell subset sorted from them (not recorded which). These receptors came from a man between 18 and 29 years old who had mild COVID-19 (a few samples of this study predate the infection). Cell type and time point are not known.

This clonotype was recorded a few times. The V gene is TRBV6-2 or TRBV6-3, the J gene TRBJ2-3; D gene ambiguous. The CDR3 consists of 15 residues. Trimming left V 4 bases short and J 2 bases short, with 13 bases between. Looked up from germline, CDR1 is MNHEY and CDR2 is SVGEGT. The CDR3 protein is CASSSPVPYTDTQYF. CDR3 bases: TGTGCCAGCAGTTCTCCCGTGCCTTACACAGATACGCAGTATTTT.

This clonotype was seen a few times. The genes are TRBV7-2 and TRBJ1-1; a weak D match, TRBD1 (5 bases). The CDR3 runs to 12 residues. Germline loops: CDR1 SGHTA, CDR2 FQGNSA. V lost 2 bases and J lost 10, with 11 bases in between. CDR3 DNA sequence: TGTGCCAGCAGCTTACAGTCAGGGACAGCTTTCTTT. It translates to CASSLQSGTAFF.

The chain employs TRBV20-1 and TRBJ2-5; 11 bases map to TRBD2. The CDR3 loop spans 15 amino acids. Germline CDR1 reads DFQATT; CDR2 reads SNEGSKA (reference sequence). V trimming: 5 bases; J trimming: 11 bases; junction bases outside the gene matches: 16. DNA of the CDR3: TGCAGTGCTCCCCCCGCCGGGACTAGCGGTGGGGTTCAGTACTTC. Amino acids: CSAPPAGTSGGVQYF.

CDR3 residues: CASRFLRDSEAFF. The CDR3 DNA is TGTGCCAGCAGGTTTCTCCGGGACAGTGAAGCTTTCTTT. The V call is TRBV7-2, the J call TRBJ1-1, with 7 bases lining up with TRBD1. The germline V gene encodes CDR1 SGHTA and CDR2 FQGNSA. CDR3 size: 13 residues. The J segment lost 7 bases and the V segment lost 6 bases, leaving 8 bases of the junction unmatched. Filled out from reference TRBV7-2 and TRBJ1-1, the complete variable domain reads GAGVSQSPSNKVTEKGKDVELRCDPISGHTALYWYRQSLGQGLEFLIYFQGNSAPDKSGLPSDRFSAERTGGSVSTLTIQRTQQEDSAVYLCASRFLRDSEAFFGQGTRLTVV.

Comment on this clonotype: It is unclear where the CDR3 begins or ends on the DNA, so no DNA is shown, and the CDR3 is as TCRdb lists it. The gene calls are TRBV6-2 or TRBV6-3 and TRBJ2-5; TRBD2 was called by the table and not checked on the DNA. The CDR3 contains 16 residues when both ends are counted. Germline V CDR1 and CDR2: MNHEY, SVGEGT. CDR3 in amino acids: CASSWASGTPHLRRDF.

In its sample, this clonotype was seen many times. V is TRBV29-1 and J is TRBJ2-2; D gene unclear. V dropped 5 bases and J dropped 5 bases, with 6 bases sitting between them. The CDR3 runs to 11 residues. Germline V gives CDR1 SQVTM, CDR2 ANQGSEA. CDR3 sequence reads: CSVKRTGELFF. The CDR3 DNA follows: TGCAGCGTTAAACGGACCGGGGAGCTGTTTTTT.

DNA for the CDR3: TGTGCCAGCAGCCCACGACAGGGCAGAACCACCGGGGAGCTGTTTTTT. The encoded protein is CASSPRQGRTTGELFF. The chain combines TRBV14 with TRBJ2-2; the match to TRBD1 covers 7 bases. Germline V lookup: CDR1 SGHDN, CDR2 FVKESK. The CDR3 is 16 residues long. The V and J ends lost 4 bases and 4 bases, in that order; junction bases with no gene match: 9.

The chain joins TRBV15 to TRBJ2-3; 12 bases are shared with TRBD2. The CDR3 is 16 residues long. Germline-derived CDR1 and CDR2 are LNHNV and YYDKDF (reference sequence). Trimming at V came to 3 bases and at J to 1 base, leaving 2 bases not matched to a gene. The CDR3 spells CATSSASGGGTDTQYF. For the CDR3, the DNA is TGTGCCACCAGCAGCGCTAGCGGGGGGGGCACAGATACGCAGTATTTT. Complete variable domain (other parts from reference TRBV15 and TRBJ2-3): DAMVIQNPRYQVTQFGKPVTLSCSQTLNHNVMYWYQQKSSQAPKLLFHYYDKDFNNEADTPDNFQSRRPNTSFCFLDIRSPGLGDTAMYLCATSSASGGGTDTQYFGPGTRLTVL.

The rearrangement joins TRBV27 to TRBJ2-1; D unclear. This CDR3 has 15 amino acids. V shed 0 bases and J shed 0 bases, with 6 bases lying between them. Germline V gene sequence: CDR1 MNHEY, CDR2 SMNVEV (reference sequence). CDR3 sequence (DNA): TGTGCCAGCAGTTTATCATCTAGCTCCTACAATGAGCAGTTCTTC. Translated, it gives CASSLSSSSYNEQFF.

The gene calls are TRBV7-2 and TRBJ2-3, with D possibly called TRBD1 or TRBD2 (5 bases each). The CDR3 contains 16 residues. V gave up 7 bases and J gave up 3 bases, with 20 bases separating them. Germline V gene lookup returns CDR1 SGHTA and CDR2 FQGNSA. The DNA of the CDR3 is TGTGCCAGCAATCTTGTGGGGACCCCCATTACAGATACGCAGTATTTT. It translates to CASNLVGTPITDTQYF.

The CDR3 loop reads CASSLRPPDTQYF. CDR3 DNA sequence: TGTGCCAGCAGCTTACGACCACCAGATACGCAGTATTTT. The chain is built from TRBV2 and TRBJ2-3; no definite D call. Germline CDR1 SNHLY, CDR2 FYNNEI. There are 13 residues in the CDR3. V was pared by 6 bases and J by 4 bases, with 11 bases between.

This clonotype has only a few counts. The chain has TRBV6-5 and TRBJ2-1, with 8 bases fitting TRBD2. CDR3 length: 15 amino acids. Trimming cost V 8 bases and J 5 bases; bases outside gene matches: 11. Germline CDR1 is MNHEY and CDR2 is SVGAGI. The CDR3 nucleotides read TGTGCCAGCGAGAAAGGGGCGGGGGGAGACAATGAGCAGTTCTTC. Translation: CASEKGAGGDNEQFF.

This clonotype was counted between two and nine times. V gene TRBV5-1 combines with J gene TRBJ2-2, with D unresolved. CDR1 and CDR2 from the germline V gene are SGHRS and YFSETQ. There are 14 residues in the CDR3. V lost 0 bases and J lost 2, with 5 bases in between. CDR3 loop: CASSLVLNTGELFF. The CDR3 DNA sequence: TGCGCCAGCAGCTTGGTCCTCAACACCGGGGAGCTGTTTTTT.

This clonotype was picked up a small number of times. The chain carries TRBV5-1 and TRBJ2-3; D may be TRBD1 or TRBD2 (6 bases each). Germline V gene data show CDR1 as SGHRS and CDR2 as YFSETQ. V gave up 1 base and J gave up 4 bases, with 13 bases separating them. The CDR3 has 15 amino acids. CDR3 nucleotides: TGCGCCAGCAGCTTGAATCCGGGGGCAGCAGATACGCAGTATTTT. This sequence encodes CASSLNPGAADTQYF.

The J gene is TRBJ1-1, the V gene TRBV12-3 or TRBV12-4; D possibly corresponds to TRBD1 (5 bases). The CDR3 sequence is 14 residues long. Trimming left V 6 bases short and J 1 base short, with 12 bases between. CDR3: CASSIRDGNTEAFF. CDR3 sequence (DNA): TGTGCCAGCAGCATCAGGGACGGGAACACTGAAGCTTTCTTT.

This clonotype was seen repeatedly, ten times or more. The chain has TRBV5-1 and TRBJ2-5; perhaps TRBD1 as D (6 bases). Looked up from germline, CDR1 is SGHRS and CDR2 is YFSETQ. The CDR3 extends over 14 amino acids. The V gene lost 1 base and the J gene lost 2 bases, with 9 bases spanning the gap. The CDR3 nucleotides are TGCGCCAGCAGCTTGTTAGGGGGACAAGAGACCCAGTACTTC. It encodes CASSLLGGQETQYF.

This chain links TRBV4-1 with TRBJ2-1; 7 positions agree with TRBD1. The CDR3 sequence is 16 residues long. Germline trimming cut 3 bases from V and 8 bases from J; bases unmatched to any gene: 13. Germline CDR1 reads MGHRA; CDR2 reads YSYEKL. CDR3 bases: TGCGCCAGCAGCCAGGCTGACAGGGTCCCGGTAGATGAGCAGTTCTTC. Protein: CASSQADRVPVDEQFF.

CDR3 amino acids: CASSLEERETQYF. The CDR3 DNA sequence: TGTGCCAGCTCACTAGAGGAGCGGGAGACCCAGTACTTC. This chain connects TRBV18 to TRBJ2-5; TRBD2 might be the D (5 bases). The CDR3 contains 13 residues. V lost 4 bases and J 5 bases, leaving 11 bases between the germline ends. Germline CDR1 and CDR2: KGHSH and LQKENI.

This clonotype was found many times. The rearrangement uses TRBV4-2 and TRBJ1-6; tentatively, D is TRBD1 (5 bases). V was cut by 3 bases and J by 4 bases, with 10 bases left in between. The CDR3 length is 15 residues. Germline V gives CDR1 LGHNA, CDR2 YNFKEQ. The CDR3 DNA reads TGTGCCAGCAGCCACACCTCAGGGTATAATTCACCCCTCCACTTT. It translates to CASSHTSGYNSPLHF.

The chain has TRBV4-2 and TRBJ1-4; no clear D gene. Germline V gives CDR1 LGHNA, CDR2 YNFKEQ. V was trimmed by 1 base and J by 7 bases, leaving 16 bases between them. CDR3 length equals 16 residues. CDR3 DNA sequence: TGTGCCAGCAGCCAAGGTGGGAACTGGGAGGGTGAAAAACTGTTTTTT. Its protein is CASSQGGNWEGEKLFF.

The genes are TRBV25-1 and TRBJ2-2; D is ambiguous. Germline V gene lookup returns CDR1 MGHDK and CDR2 SYGVNS. Trimming took off 5 bases at V and 3 bases at J, with 13 bases between the two ends. This CDR3 has 15 amino acids. CDR3 region: CASSQLGGDTGELFF. The DNA for the CDR3 is TGTGCCAGCAGTCAGCTCGGTGGGGACACCGGGGAGCTGTTTTTT.

The chain combines TRBV3-1 with TRBJ2-2; TRBD2 agrees at 8 bases. The CDR3 length is 18 residues. With 3 bases clipped from V and 0 bases from J, the junction kept 9 bases outside the gene matches. In germline, CDR1 is LGHDT, CDR2 YNNKEL (reference sequence). Here the CDR3 DNA reads TGTGCCAGCAGCCAGGGTGGCATTAGCGGGGCGAACACCGGGGAGCTGTTTTTT. This sequence encodes CASSQGGISGANTGELFF.

In this sample, this clonotype turned up a few times. This chain joins TRBV7-9 and TRBJ2-2, with D maybe TRBD1 (6 bases). This CDR3 contains 16 residues. CDR1 is SEHNR, CDR2 FQNEAQ, per germline (reference sequence). Trimming shortened V by 4 bases and J by 1 base, and 13 bases separated the two germline ends. The CDR3 sequence is CASSSLWGRNTGELFF. DNA for the CDR3: TGTGCCAGCAGCTCTCTTTGGGGGCGGAACACCGGGGAGCTGTTTTTT.

CDR3 amino acids: CASSLGPSGKQETQYF. In nucleotides, the CDR3 is TGCGCCAGCAGCTTGGGCCCTAGCGGGAAACAAGAGACCCAGTACTTC. The genes are TRBV5-1 and TRBJ2-5; 9 nucleotides match TRBD2. The V gene end was trimmed by 0 bases and the J gene end by 2 bases; junction bases not matched to a gene: 5. There are 16 residues in the CDR3. Germline CDR1 SGHRS, CDR2 YFSETQ. The variable domain in full, with the rest retrieved from reference TRBV5-1 and TRBJ2-5, is KAGVTQTPRYLIKTRGQQVTLSCSPISGHRSVSWYQQTPGQGLQFLFEYFSETQRNKGNFPGRFSGRQFSNSRSEMNVSTLELGDSALYLCASSLGPSGKQETQYFGPGTRLLVL.